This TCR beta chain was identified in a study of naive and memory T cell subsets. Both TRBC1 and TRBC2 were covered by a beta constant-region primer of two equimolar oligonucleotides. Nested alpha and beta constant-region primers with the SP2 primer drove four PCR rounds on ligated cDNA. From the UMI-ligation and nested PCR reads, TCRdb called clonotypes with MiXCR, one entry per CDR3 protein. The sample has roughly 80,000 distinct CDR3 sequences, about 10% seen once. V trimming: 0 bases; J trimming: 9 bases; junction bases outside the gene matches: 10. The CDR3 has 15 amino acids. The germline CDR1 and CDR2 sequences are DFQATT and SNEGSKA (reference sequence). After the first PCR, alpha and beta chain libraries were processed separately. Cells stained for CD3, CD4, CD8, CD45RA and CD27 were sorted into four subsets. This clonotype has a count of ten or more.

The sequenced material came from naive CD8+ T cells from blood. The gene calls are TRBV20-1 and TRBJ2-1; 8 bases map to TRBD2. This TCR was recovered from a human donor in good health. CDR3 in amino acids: CSARDIVGLGFEQFF. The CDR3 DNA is TGCAGTGCTAGAGATATAGTGGGACTAGGATTTGAGCAGTTCTTC.